This T cell receptor (beta chain) comes out of a study of OX40 agonist ivuxolimab in advanced cancers. Study details: Those treated in dose escalation had hepatocellular carcinoma, melanoma, renal cell cancer or head and neck cancer. Prior checkpoint blockade (anti-PD-1, anti-PD-L1 or anti-CTLA-4) was permitted; 35% to 50% had it.

Sampling of blood occurred at baseline, cycle 4 day 1, and cycle 7 day 1. The CDR3 contains 19 residues. Trimming cost V 8 bases and J 7 bases, with 32 bases left between them. Germline V gene data show CDR1 as MDHEN and CDR2 as SYDVKM. Repertoires were generated with immunoSEQ multiplex PCR, while TCRdb's copy carries only in-frame clones and drops some. Here the sample spans tens of thousands of clones, about 91% being singletons. This receptor was identified in an adult with an advanced solid tumor such as melanoma, head and neck, liver or kidney cancer. The material was CD4+ or CD8+ T cells sorted from blood, obtained in a trial of the OX40 agonist ivuxolimab. The rearrangement links TRBV28 to TRBJ2-2; D possibly matches TRBD1 or TRBD2 (8 bases each). CDR3 DNA sequence: TGTGCCAGCGGGTCCCCTGACAGGGGTTGGCTAGCGGGCGTCGGGGAGCTGTTTTTT. It codes for CASGSPDRGWLAGVGELFF.